This T cell receptor beta chain was found in a study of blood T cell repertoires in COVID-19. TCRdb's copy holds only in-frame clones and misses some; the assay was immunoSEQ multiplex PCR. The table shows about 180,000 clones, with over 80% occurring only once. Trimming stripped 6 bases from V and 9 bases from J, with 12 bases between. The CDR3 loop spans 12 amino acids. Germline CDR1 MGHDK, CDR2 SYGVNS. The V gene is TRBV25-1, the J gene TRBJ2-1, with D unclear. The sample comprised peripheral blood. This TCR derives from an older woman with acute or convalescent COVID-19. CDR3 sequence (DNA): TGTGCCAGCAGGGCAGCCTGGGCTGAGCAGTTCTTC. Its translation: CASRAAWAEQFF.